A single sample gave rise to the 28 T cell receptor beta chains below, sequenced in a study of CXCR3-negative and CXCR3-positive naive CD8 T cells. TRB cDNA was prepared as libraries by UMI-labeled 5' RACE. After re-calling the 5' RACE reads, TCRdb lists one entry per CDR3 protein, DNA absent. In all, the sample yields tens of thousands of distinct CDR3 sequences. Sequencing used naive CXCR3- CD8+ T cells from blood. Subset here: CD45RO-CCR7+CD27+CD95- naive CD8+ T cells lacking CXCR3 (TNR3-). These receptors originate from a human donor in good health. Some clones in this sample may be carry-over from other donors' samples.

The CDR3: CASSFANYEQYF. The chain links TRBV11-2 to TRBJ2-7. The CDR3 loop spans 12 amino acids. Germline assignment: CDR1 SGHAT and CDR2 FQNNGV.

The chain links TRBV12-3 or TRBV12-4 to TRBJ1-1; the TCRdb call, TRBD1, lacks DNA for checking. The CDR3 is 13 residues long. The CDR3 region is CASSPDRGHEAFF.

This chain links TRBV7-9 with TRBJ2-7; TCRdb's assignment of TRBD1 cannot be checked, as there is no DNA. There are 14 residues in the CDR3. Germline loops: CDR1 SEHNR, CDR2 FQNEAQ (reference sequence). The CDR3 region is CASSLGTGPYEQYF.

The chain uses TRBV29-1 and TRBJ1-1; the D call of TRBD1 rests on TCRdb alone, since no DNA is present to check it. This CDR3 has 13 residues. The germline CDR1 and CDR2 sequences are SQVTM and ANQGSEA. This chain's CDR3 is CSVEDPQGAEAFF. Looking up the rest from reference TRBV29-1 and TRBJ1-1 gives the full variable domain: SAVISQKPSRDICQRGTSLTIQCQVDSQVTMMFWYRQQPGQSLTLIATANQGSEATYESGFVIDKFPISRPNLTFSTLTVSNMSPEDSSIYLCSVEDPQGAEAFFGQGTRLTVV.

The CDR3 reads CASTIKTGTVYGYTF. This chain connects TRBV12-3 or TRBV12-4 to TRBJ1-2; the TRBD1 assignment by TCRdb is unverifiable without DNA. The CDR3 covers 15 residues.

This chain joins TRBV20-1 and TRBJ2-5; TCRdb selects TRBD2, and the lack of DNA leaves this call unchecked. The CDR3 contains 14 residues. Germline V lookup: CDR1 DFQATT, CDR2 SNEGSKA (reference sequence). The CDR3 is CSASSQRYQETQYF.

V and J are TRBV12-1 and TRBJ2-7; checking the TCRdb D call of TRBD2 is not possible without DNA. TRBV12-1 is an annotated pseudogene. This CDR3 has 13 residues. This chain's CDR3 is CASRDEEESEQYF.

The V gene is TRBV29-1, the J gene TRBJ2-2; the TCRdb call, TRBD1, lacks DNA for checking. CDR1 is SQVTM and CDR2 is ANQGSEA in the germline V gene. This CDR3 spans 16 amino acids. This CDR3 reads CSLSGDRGRDTGELFF.

CDR3 loop: CSVGGGHEQYF. J is TRBJ2-7 and V is TRBV29-1. The CDR3 length is 11 residues. Germline V gene lookup returns CDR1 SQVTM and CDR2 ANQGSEA.

The chain is built from TRBV4-1 and TRBJ2-1; TCRdb reports TRBD1, a call that lacks DNA to check it against. The CDR3 runs to 15 residues. The V gene's germline CDR1 is MGHRA and CDR2 YSYEKL. The CDR3 protein is CASSQVRGPYNEQFF.

V usage is TRBV9 and J usage is TRBJ2-1; TCRdb's D call of TRBD1 is untestable without DNA. Per the germline V gene, CDR1 is SGDLS and CDR2 is YYNGEE. The CDR3 runs 14 residues. Here the CDR3 reads CASSVASGNNEQFF.

The genes are TRBV28 and TRBJ2-1. The CDR3 sequence is 13 residues long. CDR1 MDHEN and CDR2 SYDVKM come from the germline V gene. CDR3: CASAWSSYNEQFF.

This rearrangement joins TRBV28 to TRBJ2-3. The CDR3 spans 12 residues. Germline V gives CDR1 MDHEN, CDR2 SYDVKM. The chain's CDR3 is CASKLATDTQYF.

The chain has TRBV7-8 and TRBJ2-1; as DNA is missing, the TRBD2 call by TCRdb cannot be tested. The CDR3 runs 16 residues. Looked up from germline, CDR1 is SGHVS and CDR2 is FQNEAQ. CDR3 protein: CASSDWGLAVYNEQFF.

The CDR3 region is CSGAGGSYNEQFF. The chain joins TRBV29-1 to TRBJ2-1. The CDR3 extends over 13 amino acids. In germline, CDR1 is SQVTM, CDR2 ANQGSEA.

The chain couples TRBV4-1 to TRBJ2-3; as DNA is missing, the TRBD1 call by TCRdb cannot be tested. CDR3 length equals 16 residues. The germline V gene has CDR1 MGHRA and CDR2 YSYEKL. CDR3 residues: CASSQVYRDFTDTQYF.

The chain joins TRBV7-9 to TRBJ2-1. Germline-derived CDR1 and CDR2 are SEHNR and FQNEAQ (reference sequence). This CDR3 comprises 12 residues. The CDR3 reads CASSHMADEQFF.

The chain uses TRBV7-9 and TRBJ2-7; TCRdb indicates TRBD2, and absent DNA this call remains unverified. CDR3 size: 16 residues. The germline V gene encodes CDR1 SEHNR and CDR2 FQNEAQ (reference sequence). CDR3 protein: CASSSYEAGGTYEQYF.

The chain is built from TRBV7-2 and TRBJ2-2. The CDR3 consists of 14 residues. Germline assignment: CDR1 SGHTA and CDR2 FQGNSA. The CDR3 is CASSSNANTGELFF.

This sequence joins TRBV5-6 and TRBJ1-2. The CDR3 is 16 amino acids. Germline-derived CDR1 and CDR2 are SGHDT and YYEEEE. CDR3: CASSPEPSLYNYGYTF.

The CDR3 here is CASSPRTLLAPGGTDTQYF. This chain links TRBV12-3 or TRBV12-4 with TRBJ2-3; TCRdb outputs TRBD1, but without DNA this stays unchecked. This CDR3 contains 19 residues.

This chain uses TRBV28 with TRBJ1-5. This CDR3 contains 14 residues. Germline-derived CDR1 and CDR2 are MDHEN and SYDVKM. Here the CDR3 reads CASSVELGNQPQHF.

The rearrangement uses TRBV7-9 and TRBJ2-7; with no DNA, the TCRdb D assignment of TRBD1 cannot be verified. Germline-derived CDR1 and CDR2 are SEHNR and FQNEAQ (reference sequence). The CDR3 contains 13 residues. The CDR3 reads CASSLPGAHEQYF.

The chain uses TRBV29-1 and TRBJ2-2. Germline CDR1 reads SQVTM; CDR2 reads ANQGSEA. CDR3 length: 12 amino acids. This chain's CDR3 is CSVSMGTGELFF.

J is TRBJ1-1 and V is TRBV14. The CDR3 has 15 amino acids. Per germline, CDR1 SGHDN and CDR2 FVKESK. The CDR3 is CASSRWDSMNTEAFF.

The chain is built from TRBV29-1 and TRBJ2-6. The germline V gene has CDR1 SQVTM and CDR2 ANQGSEA. CDR3 size: 13 residues. This CDR3 is CSGRDSGANVLTF.

The chain is built from TRBV15 and TRBJ2-1; with no DNA, the TCRdb D assignment of TRBD2 cannot be verified. This CDR3 comprises 16 residues. Per the germline V gene, CDR1 is LNHNV and CDR2 is YYDKDF (reference sequence). This CDR3 reads CATSRGAGLVYNEQFF. Full variable domain (remainder filled in from reference TRBV15 and TRBJ2-1): DAMVIQNPRYQVTQFGKPVTLSCSQTLNHNVMYWYQQKSSQAPKLLFHYYDKDFNNEADTPDNFQSRRPNTSFCFLDIRSPGLGDTAMYLCATSRGAGLVYNEQFFGPGTRLTVL.

The chain uses TRBV6-6 and TRBJ1-3. The CDR3 has 17 amino acids. The germline gives CDR1 MNHNY, CDR2 SVGAGI (reference sequence). CDR3 loop: CASSYYGSAYSGNTIYF.